These T cell receptor beta chains were read from a single sample in a study of T cells in tumors and immune-related adverse events. Produced via immunoSEQ multiplex PCR; TCRdb's table is partial and in-frame only. The data show around 10,000 clones, with just under 95% seen just once and about 1.5% held by the top ten. The sequences come from lymph node tissue, collected from a patient treated with anti-PD-1 therapy. These receptors all stem from a female donor with metastatic renal cell carcinoma. Each CDR3 is given with its conserved first and last residue. D genes are given only for firm matches. Size is stated for part of the rows, as once, few or many counts, or as a class when the clone is expanded.

V: TRBV25-1
length: 15
D: -
size: -
J: TRBJ2-2
CDR3: CASTPGLSNTGELFF
DNA: TGTGCCAGCACCCCGGGACTTTCGAACACCGGGGAGCTGTTTTTT

V: TRBV27
length: 14
D: -
size: -
J: TRBJ1-5
CDR3: CASSPSASYQPQHF
DNA: TGTGCCAGCAGCCCCTCGGCAAGTTATCAGCCCCAGCATTTT

V: TRBV2
length: 17
D: TRBD2
size: -
J: TRBJ2-3
CDR3: CASSKQRAGGTTDTQYF
DNA: TGTGCCAGCAGTAAACAACGAGCGGGAGGTACCACAGATACGCAGTATTTT

V: TRBV29-1
length: 14
D: -
size: -
J: TRBJ1-1
CDR3: CTVEGMGGGTEAFF
DNA: TGCACTGTTGAGGGCATGGGGGGGGGAACTGAAGCTTTCTTT

V: TRBV6-5
length: 15
D: -
size: once
J: TRBJ2-7
CDR3: CASSYSSKGSYEQYF
DNA: TGTGCCAGCAGTTACTCGAGTAAGGGCTCCTACGAGCAGTACTTC

V: TRBV12-5
length: 15
D: -
size: -
J: TRBJ2-3
CDR3: CASGVGSIALDTQYF
DNA: TGTGCTAGTGGCGTGGGGAGTATAGCGCTTGATACGCAGTATTTT

V: TRBV7-2
length: 14
D: -
size: -
J: TRBJ2-1
CDR3: CASSLISQDNEQFF
DNA: TGTGCCAGCAGCTTAATCTCTCAAGACAATGAGCAGTTCTTC

V: TRBV4-1
length: 15
D: -
size: once
J: TRBJ2-7
CDR3: CASSHIQGSGGEQYF
DNA: TGCGCCAGCAGCCACATACAGGGCTCCGGGGGCGAGCAGTACTTC

V: TRBV11-3
length: 13
D: -
size: -
J: TRBJ1-1
CDR3: CASSPNQNTEAFF
DNA: TGTGCCAGCAGCCCTAACCAGAACACTGAAGCTTTCTTT

V: TRBV4-2
length: 17
D: TRBD1
size: once
J: TRBJ2-2
CDR3: CASSQVFSQDRAPELFF
DNA: TGTGCCAGCAGCCAAGTGTTCTCCCAGGACAGGGCCCCAGAGCTGTTTTTT

V: TRBV7-9
length: 16
D: -
size: -
J: TRBJ1-5
CDR3: CASSQGGPGGNQPQHF
DNA: TGTGCCAGCAGCCAAGGGGGGCCCGGTGGCAATCAGCCCCAGCATTTT

V: TRBV5-1
length: 14
D: -
size: -
J: TRBJ2-3
CDR3: CASSTGRLTDTQYF
DNA: TGCGCCAGCAGCACTGGACGGCTCACAGATACGCAGTATTTT

V: TRBV7-2
length: 14
D: -
size: -
J: TRBJ1-1
CDR3: CASSLVTRTTEAFF
DNA: TGTGCCAGCAGCTTAGTCACTCGAACCACTGAAGCTTTCTTT

V: TRBV6-5
length: 14
D: TRBD1
size: -
J: TRBJ1-4
CDR3: CASSRSQGTGELFF
DNA: TGTGCCAGCAGTCGATCCCAAGGGACAGGTGAACTGTTTTTT

V: TRBV5-4
length: 15
D: TRBD2
size: -
J: TRBJ2-3
CDR3: CASSPKRGRTDTQYF
DNA: TGTGCCAGCAGTCCTAAGCGGGGGAGGACAGATACGCAGTATTTT

V: TRBV7-9
length: 15
D: -
size: -
J: TRBJ2-2
CDR3: CASSLAPVNTGELFF
DNA: TGTGCCAGCAGCTTAGCGCCTGTAAACACCGGGGAGCTGTTTTTT

V: TRBV15
length: 14
D: TRBD1
size: -
J: TRBJ2-7
CDR3: CATSNDRGPYEQYF
DNA: TGTGCCACCAGCAACGACAGGGGTCCCTACGAGCAGTACTTC

V: TRBV7-8
length: 16
D: -
size: -
J: TRBJ2-1
CDR3: CASSSGQPASYNEQFF
DNA: TGTGCCAGCAGCTCCGGCCAGCCCGCATCTTACAATGAGCAGTTCTTC

V: TRBV5-1
length: 14
D: TRBD2
size: -
J: TRBJ2-7
CDR3: CASSDGGAIYEQYF
DNA: TGCGCCAGCAGCGACGGGGGGGCAATATACGAGCAGTACTTC

V: TRBV27
length: 11
D: -
size: -
J: TRBJ2-3
CDR3: CASTKGGTQYF
DNA: TGTGCCAGCACAAAAGGAGGTACGCAGTATTTT

V: TRBV5-6
length: 17
D: -
size: -
J: TRBJ2-6
CDR3: CASSFPFLYSGANVLTF
DNA: TGTGCCAGCAGCTTCCCCTTCCTTTACTCTGGGGCCAACGTCCTGACTTTC

V: TRBV6-1
length: 14
D: -
size: -
J: TRBJ1-3
CDR3: CASSEVGGRNTIYF
DNA: TGTGCCAGCAGTGAAGTGGGAGGGAGAAACACCATATATTTT

V: TRBV27
length: 16
D: -
size: -
J: TRBJ1-3
CDR3: CASREEKIHSGNTIYF
DNA: TGTGCCAGCAGAGAGGAGAAAATCCACTCTGGAAACACCATATATTTT

V: TRBV5-6
length: 16
D: -
size: -
J: TRBJ1-2
CDR3: CASGIFDGGIDYGYTF
DNA: TGTGCCAGCGGTATCTTCGACGGGGGGATCGACTATGGCTACACCTTC

V: TRBV11-2
length: 15
D: -
size: -
J: TRBJ1-1
CDR3: CASSFGLRMNTEAFF
DNA: TGTGCCAGCAGCTTCGGACTACGAATGAACACTGAAGCTTTCTTT

V: TRBV11-2
length: 16
D: -
size: -
J: TRBJ1-4
CDR3: CASSLGVVATNEKLFF
DNA: TGTGCCAGCAGCTTAGGGGTAGTTGCAACTAATGAAAAACTGTTTTTT

V: TRBV19
length: 15
D: -
size: -
J: TRBJ1-2
CDR3: CASSRFGQTNYGYTF
DNA: TGTGCCAGTAGTAGATTCGGACAGACCAACTATGGCTACACCTTC

V: TRBV5-5
length: 12
D: -
size: -
J: TRBJ2-4
CDR3: CASGETKNIQYF
DNA: TGTGCCAGCGGGGAAACCAAAAACATTCAGTACTTC

V: TRBV6-6
length: 12
D: -
size: -
J: TRBJ2-7
CDR3: CASSLTSYEQYF
DNA: TGTGCCAGCAGTTTGACTAGCTACGAGCAGTACTTC

V: TRBV5-1
length: 14
D: TRBD1
size: -
J: TRBJ2-7
CDR3: CASSPGDRSHEQYF
DNA: TGCGCCAGCAGCCCCGGGGACAGGAGCCACGAGCAGTACTTC

V: TRBV11-2
length: 15
D: TRBD1
size: -
J: TRBJ1-1
CDR3: CASSLKGARNTEAFF
DNA: TGTGCCAGCAGCTTAAAGGGGGCAAGGAACACTGAAGCTTTCTTT

V: TRBV7-9
length: 12
D: -
size: -
J: TRBJ2-3
CDR3: CAGSFESGTQYF
DNA: TGTGCCGGCAGCTTTGAGTCCGGTACGCAGTATTTT

V: TRBV7-2
length: 16
D: TRBD1
size: -
J: TRBJ2-3
CDR3: CASSFPGQSSTDTQYF
DNA: TGTGCCAGCAGCTTCCCGGGACAGTCTAGCACAGATACGCAGTATTTT

V: TRBV5-4
length: 16
D: -
size: -
J: TRBJ2-7
CDR3: CASSPGLPRQLNEQYF
DNA: TGTGCCAGCAGCCCGGGACTGCCACGCCAACTCAACGAGCAGTACTTC

V: TRBV11-2
length: 14
D: TRBD1
size: -
J: TRBJ2-7
CDR3: CASSLGQGGYEQYF
DNA: TGTGCCAGCAGCTTGGGACAGGGAGGCTACGAGCAGTACTTC

V: TRBV4-1
length: 18
D: -
size: -
J: TRBJ1-1
CDR3: CASSQKFSPGPVNTEAFF
DNA: TGCGCCAGCAGCCAAAAATTTTCCCCCGGACCGGTGAACACTGAAGCTTTCTTT

V: TRBV29-1
length: 12
D: -
size: -
J: TRBJ2-1
CDR3: CSVGSGDNEQFF
DNA: TGCAGCGTTGGGTCTGGGGACAATGAGCAGTTCTTC

V: TRBV2
length: 12
D: -
size: -
J: TRBJ1-4
CDR3: CARGVLGEKLFF
DNA: TGTGCCAGGGGGGTCTTAGGGGAAAAACTGTTTTTT

V: TRBV30
length: 13
D: -
size: -
J: TRBJ2-1
CDR3: CASGQGGYNEQFF
DNA: TGTGCCTCAGGACAGGGAGGGTACAATGAGCAGTTCTTC

V: TRBV19
length: 17
D: TRBD1
size: -
J: TRBJ1-2
CDR3: CASMPVGTGSPRYGYTF
DNA: TGTGCCAGTATGCCTGTGGGGACAGGGAGTCCGCGCTATGGCTACACCTTC

V: TRBV28
length: 14
D: -
size: -
J: TRBJ1-5
CDR3: CASTPTGRGQPQHF
DNA: TGTGCCAGCACCCCCACGGGGCGGGGACAGCCCCAGCATTTT

V: TRBV5-8
length: 14
D: -
size: -
J: TRBJ1-3
CDR3: CASSSYGSGNTIYF
DNA: TGTGCCAGCAGCTCGTACGGGTCGGGAAACACCATATATTTT

V: TRBV6-5
length: 14
D: -
size: -
J: TRBJ1-1
CDR3: CASRPGQPNTEAFF
DNA: TGTGCCAGCAGACCCGGACAGCCGAACACTGAAGCTTTCTTT

V: TRBV5-1
length: 14
D: -
size: -
J: TRBJ1-1
CDR3: CASSLDGADTEAFF
DNA: TGCGCCAGCAGCTTGGACGGGGCGGACACTGAAGCTTTCTTT

V: TRBV11-2
length: 19
D: TRBD1
size: -
J: TRBJ2-2
CDR3: CASSAQYQTGVPYTGELFF
DNA: TGTGCCAGCAGCGCACAATATCAGACAGGGGTTCCGTATACCGGGGAGCTGTTTTTT

V: TRBV10-2
length: 14
D: -
size: -
J: TRBJ2-7
CDR3: CASSELSATYEQYF
DNA: TGCGCCAGCAGTGAGCTTAGCGCTACCTACGAGCAGTACTTC

V: TRBV7-6
length: 15
D: -
size: -
J: TRBJ1-6
CDR3: CASSLTFARGSPLHF
DNA: TGTGCCAGCAGCTTAACATTTGCCCGGGGGTCACCCCTCCACTTT

V: TRBV23-1
length: 16
D: -
size: -
J: TRBJ1-5
CDR3: CASSQNWERGNQSQHF
DNA: TGCGCCAGCAGTCAAAACTGGGAAAGGGGCAATCAGTCCCAGCATTTT

V: TRBV23-1
length: 15
D: -
size: -
J: TRBJ2-7
CDR3: CASSQSYRVGYEQYF
DNA: TGCGCCAGCAGTCAATCGTACAGGGTAGGATACGAGCAGTACTTC

V: TRBV5-1
length: 16
D: TRBD1
size: -
J: TRBJ2-2
CDR3: CASSLDPGGVTGELFF
DNA: TGCGCCAGCAGCTTGGACCCAGGGGGTGTCACCGGGGAGCTGTTTTTT

V: TRBV4-1
length: 14
D: -
size: -
J: TRBJ1-1
CDR3: CASSQEGLRGGAFF
DNA: TGCGCCAGCAGCCAAGAGGGATTGCGGGGGGGAGCTTTCTTT

V: TRBV4-2
length: 18
D: TRBD2
size: once
J: TRBJ2-1
CDR3: CASSKGTSGRSSYNEQFF
DNA: TGTGCCAGCAGCAAGGGGACTAGCGGGAGGTCTTCCTACAATGAGCAGTTCTTC

V: TRBV5-1
length: 13
D: -
size: -
J: TRBJ1-2
CDR3: CASSQQGQHGYTF
DNA: TGCGCCAGCAGCCAACAAGGACAGCATGGCTACACCTTC